The 25 T cell receptor beta chains given below trace back to one sample, sequenced in a study of cytomegalovirus exposure and HLA in healthy donors. In the PCR, 60 Vbeta and 13 Jbeta primers were used. Data came from immunoSEQ multiplex PCR; TCRdb stores just in-frame clones and leaves some out. The table has 90,000 to 140,000 clones, roughly three quarters seen once. What was sequenced was PBMCs. These receptors were collected from a man aged 25-40 years in good health and CMV-seronegative.

This clone came up a few times. CDR3 coding DNA: TGTGCCAGCAGTGAAGCAGGGGCAGCCAAAATCAATCAGCCCCAGCATTTT. Residues: CASSEAGAAKINQPQHF. This chain uses TRBV6-1 with TRBJ1-5; possibly TRBD1 for D (5 bases). The CDR3 consists of 17 residues. Trimming shortened V by 0 bases and J by 3 bases, and 15 bases separated the two germline ends. Germline CDR1 and CDR2: MNHNS and SASEGT.

The chain is built from TRBV9 and TRBJ1-2; 9 nucleotides align to TRBD1. Germline CDR1 and CDR2: SGDLS and YYNGEE. The CDR3 loop spans 15 amino acids. Trimming cost V 3 bases and J 1 base; bases outside gene matches: 4. CDR3 coding DNA: TGTGCCAGCAGCGGACAGGGGGGGATTAACTATGGCTACACCTTC. It specifies CASSGQGGINYGYTF.

This clone was seen once. V is TRBV14 and J is TRBJ2-7, with no clear D. Germline V gene data show CDR1 as SGHDN and CDR2 as FVKESK. V lost 3 bases and J lost 1, with 13 bases in between. The CDR3 has 15 residues. The CDR3 DNA reads TGTGCCAGCAGCCACCGACAAATGCTTTCCTACGAGCAGTACTTC. Its protein product is CASSHRQMLSYEQYF.

The CDR3 nucleotides are TGTGCCAGCAGCTTGGCCCCTAGCGGACCCCCTACAGATACGCAGTATTTT. Residues: CASSLAPSGPPTDTQYF. The chain recombines TRBV5-5 with TRBJ2-3; 7 bases agree with TRBD2. CDR1 and CDR2 (germline): SGHKS, YYEKEE (reference sequence). Trimming cost V 0 bases and J 3 bases; bases outside gene matches: 10. The length of the CDR3 is 17 residues.

The rearrangement joins TRBV2 to TRBJ2-3, with 8 bases lining up with TRBD2. This CDR3 is built from 15 residues. J gave up 4 bases and V 6 bases, and 9 bases lay outside the gene matches. Germline assignment: CDR1 SNHLY and CDR2 FYNNEI. CDR3 loop: CASRALSGSADTQYF. CDR3 coding DNA: TGTGCCAGCAGGGCCCTGAGCGGGAGCGCAGATACGCAGTATTTT.

This chain links TRBV6-5 with TRBJ2-1, with TRBD2 matching over 7 bases. V shed 7 bases and J 3 bases; nucleotides not matched to a gene: 6. This CDR3 has 14 residues. In germline, CDR1 is MNHEY, CDR2 SVGAGI. CDR3 region: CASMGGEDYNEQFF. The CDR3, as DNA: TGTGCCAGCATGGGGGGGGAGGACTACAATGAGCAGTTCTTC.

The rearrangement uses TRBV15 and TRBJ2-1; unclear D gene. CDR3 length: 17 amino acids. The ends were cut back, 0 bases at V and 0 bases at J, with 12 bases in the middle. Germline CDR1 and CDR2: LNHNV and YYDKDF (reference sequence). The chain's CDR3 is CATSREVPPSSYNEQFF. DNA for the CDR3: TGTGCCACCAGCAGAGAAGTCCCCCCCAGCTCCTACAATGAGCAGTTCTTC.

Comment on this clone: Other DNA sequences of this sample code for an identical CDR3. The CDR3 loop is CASSLPRDRVNPGANVLTF. CDR3 bases: TGTGCCAGCAGCTTACCCAGGGACAGGGTTAATCCTGGGGCCAACGTCCTGACTTTC. The rearrangement links TRBV5-6 to TRBJ2-6, with 9 bases identical to TRBD1. There are 19 residues in the CDR3. Germline CDR1 and CDR2: SGHDT and YYEEEE. Trimming cost V 2 bases and J 2 bases; bases outside gene matches: 11.

The chain is built from TRBV5-8 and TRBJ1-2; perhaps TRBD1 as D (5 bases). Germline CDR1 and CDR2: SGHTS and YDEGEE. V lost 5 bases to trimming and J lost 4 bases, with 18 bases between them. The CDR3 is 15 amino acids. In nucleotides, the CDR3 is TGTGCCAGCAGGGACGTCGGGGGGACCGGCTATGGCTACACCTTC. It yields the protein CASRDVGGTGYGYTF. Supplemented by reference TRBV5-8 and TRBJ1-2, the full variable domain reads EAGVTQSPTHLIKTRGQQATLRCSPISGHTSVYWYQQALGLGLQFLLWYDEGEERNRGNFPPRFSGRQFPNYSSELNVNALELEDSALYLCASRDVGGTGYGYTFGSGTRLTVV.

CDR3 sequence: CASSVVTDRTGELFF. CDR3 DNA sequence: TGTGCCAGCAGCGTAGTGACAGATCGGACCGGGGAGCTGTTTTTT. The chain links TRBV9 to TRBJ2-2; D is perhaps TRBD1 (5 bases). This CDR3 comprises 15 residues. CDR1 is SGDLS and CDR2 is YYNGEE in the germline V gene. V shed 0 bases and J shed 5 bases, with 11 bases lying between them.

This chain joins TRBV28 and TRBJ1-3; 7 bases fit TRBD1. This CDR3 spans 16 amino acids. Germline loops: CDR1 MDHEN, CDR2 SYDVKM. V lost 6 bases and J lost 1; bases outside the gene matches: 9. The CDR3 loop reads CASRPGTVYSGNTIYF. CDR3 bases: TGTGCCAGCAGACCAGGGACAGTCTATTCTGGAAACACCATATATTTT.

CDR3: CASSPEGITNSYEQYF. In DNA form, the CDR3 reads TGTGCCAGCAGCCCAGAAGGAATAACTAACTCCTACGAGCAGTACTTC. This chain uses TRBV4-2 with TRBJ2-7, with D unclear. Germline V CDR1 and CDR2: LGHNA, YNFKEQ. V was trimmed by 4 bases and J by 0 bases, leaving 16 bases between them. The CDR3 is 16 residues long.

The sample holds a few counts of this clone. The CDR3 is CASSLGILNPGGYTF. DNA for the CDR3: TGTGCCAGCAGCTTAGGAATCCTGAATCCGGGGGGCTACACCTTC. The chain carries TRBV7-2 and TRBJ1-2; D gene uncertain. V lost 1 base and J lost 8, with 17 bases in between. The CDR3 covers 15 residues. Germline CDR1 and CDR2: SGHTA and FQGNSA.

V and J are TRBV10-1 and TRBJ2-7; 7 bases fit TRBD2. V lost 2 bases and J lost 2; bases outside the gene matches: 9. CDR3 length equals 16 residues. CDR1 is WNHNN, CDR2 SYGVQD, per germline (reference sequence). The CDR3 DNA sequence: TGCGCCAGCAGTGAGGATGGGTGGGGGGGACCCTACGAGCAGTACTTC. It translates to CASSEDGWGGPYEQYF.

This clone has only a few counts. The chain couples TRBV9 to TRBJ2-5; D not resolved. Germline V gene lookup returns CDR1 SGDLS and CDR2 YYNGEE. Trimming took 2 bases from V and 3 from J, leaving 5 bases between them. The CDR3 contains 12 residues. The CDR3 is CASSVTEETQYF. The CDR3, as DNA: TGTGCCAGCAGCGTGACTGAAGAGACCCAGTACTTC.

The genes are TRBV2 and TRBJ2-7; maybe TRBD2 (6 bases). Trimming stripped 4 bases from V and 4 bases from J, with 11 bases between. CDR3 length equals 13 residues. Germline CDR1 reads SNHLY; CDR2 reads FYNNEI. The CDR3 bases are TGTGCCAGCAGTGTCGCGGGACGGTACGAGCAGTACTTC. It is translated as CASSVAGRYEQYF.

The rearrangement links TRBV11-2 to TRBJ2-5; perhaps TRBD1 as D (5 bases). The V and J ends lost 5 bases and 0 bases respectively, with 7 bases between them. The CDR3 is made up of 13 amino acids. Germline V gives CDR1 SGHAT, CDR2 FQNNGV. DNA for the CDR3: TGTGCCAGCAGCCGGACATACCAAGAGACCCAGTACTTC. Encoded protein: CASSRTYQETQYF.

The chain is built from TRBV7-9 and TRBJ2-5; TRBD1 agrees at 7 bases. The CDR3 is made up of 12 amino acids. With 11 bases clipped from V and 2 bases from J, the junction kept 5 bases outside the gene matches. Germline assignment: CDR1 SEHNR and CDR2 FQNEAQ (reference sequence). CDR3 loop: CALGRGQETQYF. The CDR3 DNA reads TGTGCCCTGGGCAGGGGGCAAGAGACCCAGTACTTC.

The chain has TRBV7-3 and TRBJ2-3; 8 nucleotides match TRBD2. The length of the CDR3 is 16 residues. Germline-derived CDR1 and CDR2 are SGHTA and FQGTGA. The ends lost 5 bases at V and 5 bases at J; junction bases unmatched: 12. CDR3 sequence reads: CASSTGGDYKGDTQYF. The CDR3 DNA is TGTGCCAGCAGCACCGGGGGGGACTACAAGGGAGATACGCAGTATTTT.

The CDR3 reads CATSRDGFLGGLAPNHYEQYF. In DNA form, the CDR3 reads TGTGCCACCAGCAGAGATGGCTTTTTAGGAGGGCTAGCCCCAAACCACTACGAGCAGTACTTC. The chain combines TRBV15 with TRBJ2-7; D is perhaps TRBD2 (6 bases). Trimming removed 0 bases from V and 3 bases from J, with 30 bases in between. CDR1 is LNHNV and CDR2 is YYDKDF in the germline V gene (reference sequence). The CDR3 length is 21 residues.

Written as DNA, the CDR3 is TGTGCCAGCAGCGTTAACTACGCGACCTACGAGCAGTACTTC. Translation: CASSVNYATYEQYF. The chain carries TRBV9 and TRBJ2-7, with D hard to call. From germline, CDR1 is SGDLS and CDR2 YYNGEE. V lost 2 bases to trimming and J lost 2 bases, with 11 bases between them. The CDR3 covers 14 residues.

The CDR3 DNA follows: TGTGCCAGCAGTGAAGCGGAAGGGAGCGGGTCACCCCTCCACTTT. It specifies CASSEAEGSGSPLHF. The chain recombines TRBV6-1 with TRBJ1-6; D is ambiguous. Germline CDR1 and CDR2: MNHNS and SASEGT. The CDR3 is 15 residues long. V lost 0 bases and J lost 10, with 13 bases in between.

The CDR3 region has the DNA TGTGCCAGCAGCGTGGGGGAGGAGAGGCCGGTTGGATACGAGCAGTACTTC. Translation gives CASSVGEERPVGYEQYF. V is TRBV28 and J is TRBJ2-7, with D possibly TRBD2 on 6 matching bases. V was pared by 6 bases and J by 4 bases, with 25 bases between. Germline CDR1 and CDR2: MDHEN and SYDVKM. The CDR3 has 17 amino acids. Full variable domain (remainder filled in from reference TRBV28 and TRBJ2-7): DVKVTQSSRYLVKRTGEKVFLECVQDMDHENMFWYRQDPGLGLRLIYFSYDVKMKEKGDIPEGYSVSREKKERFSLILESASTNQTSMYLCASSVGEERPVGYEQYFGPGTRLTVT.

This clone has just a few counts. This rearrangement joins TRBV29-1 to TRBJ2-1, with 7 bases aligning to TRBD2. The V and J ends lost 2 bases and 0 bases, in that order; junction bases with no gene match: 10. This CDR3 contains 17 residues. CDR1 is SQVTM, CDR2 ANQGSEA, per germline. As DNA, the CDR3 is TGCAGCGTTGAAATGGGGGGAGGGTCAGGCTCCTACAATGAGCAGTTCTTC. Translated, it gives CSVEMGGGSGSYNEQFF.

The V gene is TRBV6-5, the J gene TRBJ2-7, with 8 bases identical to TRBD2. The CDR3 consists of 13 residues. With V trimmed by 6 bases and J by 0 bases, 1 base remained unmatched. CDR1 MNHEY and CDR2 SVGAGI come from the germline V gene. The CDR3: CASRLAASYEQYF. As DNA, the CDR3 is TGTGCCAGCAGACTAGCGGCCTCCTACGAGCAGTACTTC.